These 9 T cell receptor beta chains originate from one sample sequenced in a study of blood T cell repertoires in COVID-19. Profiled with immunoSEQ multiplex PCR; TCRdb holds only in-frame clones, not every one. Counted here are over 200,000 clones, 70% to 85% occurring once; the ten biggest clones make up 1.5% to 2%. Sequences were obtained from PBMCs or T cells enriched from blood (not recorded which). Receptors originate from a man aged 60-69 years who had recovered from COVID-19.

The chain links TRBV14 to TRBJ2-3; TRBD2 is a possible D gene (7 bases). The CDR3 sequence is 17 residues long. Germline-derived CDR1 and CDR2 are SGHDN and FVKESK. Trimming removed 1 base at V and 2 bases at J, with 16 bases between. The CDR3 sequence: CASSQVLGGPPTDTQYF. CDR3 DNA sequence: TGTGCCAGCAGCCAAGTATTGGGGGGGCCTCCCACAGATACGCAGTATTTT.

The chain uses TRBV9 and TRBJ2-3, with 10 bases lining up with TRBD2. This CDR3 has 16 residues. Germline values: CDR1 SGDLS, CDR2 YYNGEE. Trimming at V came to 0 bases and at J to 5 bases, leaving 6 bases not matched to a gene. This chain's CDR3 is CASSVAQRGGQDTQYF. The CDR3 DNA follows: TGTGCCAGCAGCGTAGCCCAGCGGGGGGGCCAAGATACGCAGTATTTT.

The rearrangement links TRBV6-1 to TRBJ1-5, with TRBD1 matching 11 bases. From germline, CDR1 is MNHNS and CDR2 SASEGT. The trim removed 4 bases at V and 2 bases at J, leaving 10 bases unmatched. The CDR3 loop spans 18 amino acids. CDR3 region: CASSGAGQGARRNQPQHF. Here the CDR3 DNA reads TGTGCCAGCAGTGGAGCAGGACAGGGGGCGAGGCGCAATCAGCCCCAGCATTTT.

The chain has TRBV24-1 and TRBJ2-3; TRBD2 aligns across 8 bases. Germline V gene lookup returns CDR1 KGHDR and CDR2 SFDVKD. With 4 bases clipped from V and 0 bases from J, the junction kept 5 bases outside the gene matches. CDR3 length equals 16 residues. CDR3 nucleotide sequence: TGTGCCACCAGTGACAGTAGCGGGGTTAGCACAGATACGCAGTATTTT. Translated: CATSDSSGVSTDTQYF.

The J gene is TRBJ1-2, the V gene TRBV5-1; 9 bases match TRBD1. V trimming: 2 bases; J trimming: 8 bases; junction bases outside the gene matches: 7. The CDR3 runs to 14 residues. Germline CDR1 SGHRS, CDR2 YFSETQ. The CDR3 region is CASSFEGQGRGYTF. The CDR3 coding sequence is TGCGCCAGCAGCTTTGAGGGACAGGGACGAGGCTACACCTTC.

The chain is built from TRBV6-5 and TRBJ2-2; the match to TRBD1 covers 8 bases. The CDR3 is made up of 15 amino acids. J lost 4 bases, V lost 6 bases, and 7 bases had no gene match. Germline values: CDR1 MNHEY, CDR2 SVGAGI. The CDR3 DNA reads TGTGCCAGCAGAAGACAGGGGTCCGTCACCGGGGAGCTGTTTTTT. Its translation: CASRRQGSVTGELFF.

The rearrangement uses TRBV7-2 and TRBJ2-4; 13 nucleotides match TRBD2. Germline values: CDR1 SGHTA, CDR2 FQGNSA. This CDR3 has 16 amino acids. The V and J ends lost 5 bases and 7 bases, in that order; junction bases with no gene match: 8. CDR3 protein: CASSRTSGGGRNIQYF. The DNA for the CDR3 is TGTGCCAGCAGCAGGACTAGCGGGGGAGGTCGGAACATTCAGTACTTC.

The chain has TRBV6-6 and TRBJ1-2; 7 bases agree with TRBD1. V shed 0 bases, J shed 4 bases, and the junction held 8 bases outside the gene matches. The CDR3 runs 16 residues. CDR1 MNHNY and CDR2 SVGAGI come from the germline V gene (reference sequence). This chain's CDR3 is CASSYSGQREIYGYTF. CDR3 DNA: TGTGCCAGCAGTTACTCGGGACAGCGGGAGATCTATGGCTACACCTTC.

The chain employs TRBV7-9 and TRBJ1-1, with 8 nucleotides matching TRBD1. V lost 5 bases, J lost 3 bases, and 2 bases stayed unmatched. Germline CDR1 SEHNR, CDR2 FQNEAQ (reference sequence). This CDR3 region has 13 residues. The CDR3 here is CASSKTGDTEAFF. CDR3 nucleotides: TGTGCCAGCAGCAAGACAGGGGACACTGAAGCTTTCTTT.